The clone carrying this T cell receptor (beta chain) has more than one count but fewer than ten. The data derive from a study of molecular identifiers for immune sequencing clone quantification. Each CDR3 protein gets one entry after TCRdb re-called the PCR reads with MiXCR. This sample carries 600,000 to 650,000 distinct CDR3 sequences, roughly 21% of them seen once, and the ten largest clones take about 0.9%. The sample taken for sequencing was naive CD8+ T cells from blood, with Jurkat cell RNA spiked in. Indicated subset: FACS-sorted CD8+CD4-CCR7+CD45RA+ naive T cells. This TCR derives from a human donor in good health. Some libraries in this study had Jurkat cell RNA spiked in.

CDR3 nucleotides: TGTGCCAGCAGTCCGGGACAGTTCTATAATTCACCCCTCCACTTT. Amino acids: CASSPGQFYNSPLHF. V and J are TRBV27 and TRBJ1-6, with 7 bases that match TRBD1. Germline V gene lookup returns CDR1 MNHEY and CDR2 SMNVEV (reference sequence). The ends lost 5 bases at V and 3 bases at J; junction bases unmatched: 4. This CDR3 comprises 15 residues.